This TCR beta chain stems from a study of a mutant IDH1 vaccine in newly diagnosed glioma (dated by TCRdb to about 2021). Study-level background: Patients received eight vaccinations in weeks 1, 3, 5, 7, 11, 15, 19 and 23, corresponding to visits V03 through V10. In the chemotherapy-containing groups, vaccination started alongside temozolomide cycles, whereas in patients who had radiotherapy alone it started 4-6 weeks after radiotherapy. Of the approximately 34 treated patients, roughly 60% were male and about 40% were female, and a mean age of 40.4 years was recorded. Before enrollment, most patients had been given radiochemotherapy with temozolomide as standard therapy, while the rest had received either radiotherapy alone or temozolomide alone. Peripheral blood was collected at six visits: V03 (baseline), V05, V07, V10, V12 and V13. Longitudinal TCRB deep sequencing was performed for 20 to 25 treated patients wherever samples were available for exploratory analyses. Points the paper makes about the study in general: No apparent relationship was observed between pseudoprogression and alterations in the top peripheral T cell clonotypes detected by TCRB sequencing. Availability determined which PBMC samples were chosen for TCRB deep sequencing. Immune responses induced by the vaccine were seen in about 93% of patients across multiple MHC alleles. The authors stated that sample limitations prevented analyses of patient blood samples from being reproduced.

Receptors were amplified or captured by the immunoSEQ multiplex PCR assay. The hsTCRB Kit was used according to the manufacturer's protocol to amplify rearranged TCR beta chain sequences. Sequencing of TCRB libraries was carried out on an Illumina MiSeq. Per the source publication's procedure: The proprietary platform of the kit vendor was used for demultiplexing, trimming and gene mapping. Here the immuneACCESS table is served through TCRdb, limited to in-frame sequences with V and J called. Missing clones are a known gap in these copies; in checked studies unresolved V genes cover under half, and the rest lacks a known reason. The DNA gave D and trimming, while V, J and clone size come from that table. The sample contains just under 80,000 clones, more than 85% of them found a single time. 0.56% of the sample comes from the top ten. CDR1 LNHNV and CDR2 YYDKDF were looked up in the germline V gene (reference sequence). V lost 3 bases and J lost 3 bases; the stretch between them is 12 bases long. CDR3 length: 15 amino acids, cysteine to phenylalanine. CDR3 DNA only is kept here, 45 bases in frame from base 1.

In regard to this clone: It lacks a known antigen. Base qualities are missing; no much larger clone stands one base away.

The intended sense of this specimen's time point label: week 5, during vaccination. Every vaccine dose consisted of 300 ug of a 20-mer mutant IDH1 peptide in Montanide, administered subcutaneously together with topical imiquimod. Newly diagnosed WHO grade 3 or 4 IDH1-mutant astrocytomas showing loss of nuclear ATRX were present in the donors. The samples were drawn from NOA16, a multicentre, single-arm, open-label phase I trial in Germany that tested a mutant IDH1 peptide vaccine in humans for the first time. The DNeasy Blood and Tissue Kit was used to extract genomic DNA from EDTA blood for TCRB sequencing.

The chain is encoded by TRBV15 joined to TRBJ2-1; the D gene remains uncertain. The starting material was PBMCs, obtained from a glioma patient whose treatment included an IDH1 peptide vaccine. This sequence originates from a woman between 45 and 65 years old with glioma. The CDR3 has the sequence CATSSPPNGYNEQFF. The nucleotides are TGTGCCACCAGCAGCCCCCCTAACGGCTACAATGAGCAGTTCTTC.